The 21 T cell receptor beta chains presented below share a single source sample, sequenced in a study of monozygotic twins with inflammatory bowel disease. One entry per CDR3 protein, without DNA, is what TCRdb gives after re-calling the 5' RACE reads. The table lists hundreds of thousands of distinct CDR3 sequences. Sequenced material: blood. The receptors derive from a human donor with ulcerative colitis or Crohn's disease, or a healthy co-twin of an affected twin (not recorded which).

The chain employs TRBV12-3 or TRBV12-4 and TRBJ2-3; checking the TCRdb D call of TRBD2 is not possible without DNA. The CDR3 spans 17 residues. The CDR3 protein is CASSSCGGSAYTDTQYF.

The genes are TRBV3-1 and TRBJ2-1; no DNA is available, so the TRBD1 call from TCRdb remains unchecked. The CDR3 extends over 16 amino acids. Germline-derived CDR1 and CDR2 are LGHDT and YNNKEL (reference sequence). This chain's CDR3 is CASSPRTGQKHNEQFF.

The J gene is TRBJ1-4, the V gene TRBV5-4. The CDR3 totals 13 residues. CDR1 and CDR2 from the germline V gene are SGHNT and YYREEE (reference sequence). The CDR3 sequence: CASSGDSNEKLFF.

The chain combines TRBV7-2 with TRBJ2-5. Germline V CDR1 and CDR2: SGHTA, FQGNSA. The length of the CDR3 is 13 residues. The CDR3 is CASSLRRQETQYF.

The CDR3 loop is CSARGAPGPIYEKLFF. The rearrangement joins TRBV20-1 to TRBJ1-4; TCRdb calls TRBD1, which cannot be checked without DNA. Germline-derived CDR1 and CDR2 are DFQATT and SNEGSKA (reference sequence). CDR3 length: 16 amino acids.

V gene TRBV18 combines with J gene TRBJ2-3. CDR1 KGHSH and CDR2 LQKENI come from the germline V gene. The CDR3 sequence is 13 residues long. CDR3 protein: CASSPVQTDTQYF.

The V call is TRBV15, the J call TRBJ2-7; with no DNA, the TCRdb D assignment of TRBD2 cannot be verified. Germline CDR1 LNHNV, CDR2 YYDKDF (reference sequence). This CDR3 contains 14 residues. Here the CDR3 reads CATSTTSGSYEQYF.

CDR3: CASSSLTGELFF. The chain is built from TRBV5-1 and TRBJ2-2. The CDR3 sequence is 12 residues long. Looked up from germline, CDR1 is SGHRS and CDR2 is YFSETQ. Together with reference TRBV5-1 and TRBJ2-2, the CDR3 gives the full variable domain: KAGVTQTPRYLIKTRGQQVTLSCSPISGHRSVSWYQQTPGQGLQFLFEYFSETQRNKGNFPGRFSGRQFSNSRSEMNVSTLELGDSALYLCASSSLTGELFFGEGSRLTVL.

The V and J genes are TRBV6-5 and TRBJ2-2; TCRdb selects TRBD1, and the lack of DNA leaves this call unchecked. Looked up from germline, CDR1 is MNHEY and CDR2 is SVGAGI. There are 14 residues in the CDR3. The CDR3 protein is CAGSSPGLDRELFF.

The chain carries TRBV12-3 or TRBV12-4 and TRBJ1-5; TCRdb names TRBD1, which stays unverified in the absence of DNA. This CDR3 spans 15 amino acids. This chain's CDR3 is CASSAPRPSNQPQHF.

V and J are TRBV7-2 and TRBJ2-7. Per germline, CDR1 SGHTA and CDR2 FQGNSA. The CDR3 has 12 residues. CDR3 loop: CASSSQRGEQYF.

The chain has TRBV18 and TRBJ2-1; TCRdb reports TRBD2, a call that lacks DNA to check it against. Germline V gene data show CDR1 as KGHSH and CDR2 as LQKENI. The CDR3 has 14 residues. CDR3 sequence: CASSPPSSSDEQFF.

The V gene is TRBV7-9, the J gene TRBJ2-7; TCRdb's D call, TRBD2, is unchecked because there is no DNA. Germline V gives CDR1 SEHNR, CDR2 FQNEAQ (reference sequence). The CDR3 is 15 amino acids. The CDR3 region is CASSLAIGSNHEQYF.

This sequence joins TRBV6-5 and TRBJ1-1; absent DNA, TCRdb's TRBD1 call cannot be checked. The CDR3 is made up of 13 amino acids. Germline CDR1 reads MNHEY; CDR2 reads SVGAGI. The CDR3 loop reads CASSYSSSRGAFF.

The J gene is TRBJ1-2, the V gene TRBV20-1; absent DNA, TCRdb's TRBD1 call cannot be checked. Looked up from germline, CDR1 is DFQATT and CDR2 is SNEGSKA (reference sequence). The CDR3 contains 16 residues. The CDR3: CSADPGRTRGENGYTF.

V is TRBV27 and J is TRBJ1-3; TCRdb's D call, TRBD1, is unchecked because there is no DNA. Germline CDR1 is MNHEY and CDR2 is SMNVEV (reference sequence). CDR3 size: 16 residues. This CDR3 reads CASSLVGPFSGNTIYF.

The chain recombines TRBV20-1 with TRBJ2-5; the D call of TRBD1 rests on TCRdb alone, since no DNA is present to check it. CDR3 length: 15 amino acids. Germline lookup yields CDR1 DFQATT and CDR2 SNEGSKA (reference sequence). The CDR3 loop is CSARVPGGPQETQYF.

The gene calls are TRBV19 and TRBJ2-2. The CDR3 consists of 13 residues. The germline V gene encodes CDR1 LNHDA and CDR2 SQIVND (reference sequence). The CDR3 sequence is CASQRHLTGELFF. The variable domain in full, completed from reference TRBV19 and TRBJ2-2, reads DGGITQSPKYLFRKEGQNVTLSCEQNLNHDAMYWYRQDPGQGLRLIYYSQIVNDFQKGDIAEGYSVSREKKESFPLTVTSAQKNPTAFYLCASQRHLTGELFFGEGSRLTVL.

The chain joins TRBV29-1 to TRBJ2-2; there is no DNA to check the TCRdb D call of TRBD1. CDR1 is SQVTM, CDR2 ANQGSEA, per germline. The CDR3 runs to 14 residues. CDR3 in amino acids: CSGGQATNTGELFF.

The chain uses TRBV30 and TRBJ2-5; TCRdb selects TRBD1, and the lack of DNA leaves this call unchecked. From germline, CDR1 is GTSNPN and CDR2 SVGIG (reference sequence). The CDR3 is 14 residues long. The CDR3 sequence is CAWSVGGAWETQYF.

The V gene is TRBV7-9, the J gene TRBJ2-3; TCRdb reports TRBD2, a call that lacks DNA to check it against. The CDR3 covers 17 residues. CDR1 and CDR2 from the germline V gene are SEHNR and FQNEAQ (reference sequence). The CDR3 loop reads CASSLTQGVLSTDTQYF.